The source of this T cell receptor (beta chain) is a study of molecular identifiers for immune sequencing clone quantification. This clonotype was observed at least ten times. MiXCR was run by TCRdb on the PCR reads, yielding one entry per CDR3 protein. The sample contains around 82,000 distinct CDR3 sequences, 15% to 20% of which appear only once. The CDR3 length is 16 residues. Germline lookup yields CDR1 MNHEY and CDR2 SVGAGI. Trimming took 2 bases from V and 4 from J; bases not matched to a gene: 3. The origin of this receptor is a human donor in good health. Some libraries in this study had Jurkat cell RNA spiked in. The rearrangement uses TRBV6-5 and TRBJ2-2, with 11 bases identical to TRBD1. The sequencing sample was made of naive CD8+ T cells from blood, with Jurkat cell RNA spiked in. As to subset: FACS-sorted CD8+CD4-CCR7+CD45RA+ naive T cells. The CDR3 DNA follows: TGTGCCAGCAGTTACGGGACAGGGGGAGGCACCGGGGAGCTGTTTTTT. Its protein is CASSYGTGGGTGELFF.